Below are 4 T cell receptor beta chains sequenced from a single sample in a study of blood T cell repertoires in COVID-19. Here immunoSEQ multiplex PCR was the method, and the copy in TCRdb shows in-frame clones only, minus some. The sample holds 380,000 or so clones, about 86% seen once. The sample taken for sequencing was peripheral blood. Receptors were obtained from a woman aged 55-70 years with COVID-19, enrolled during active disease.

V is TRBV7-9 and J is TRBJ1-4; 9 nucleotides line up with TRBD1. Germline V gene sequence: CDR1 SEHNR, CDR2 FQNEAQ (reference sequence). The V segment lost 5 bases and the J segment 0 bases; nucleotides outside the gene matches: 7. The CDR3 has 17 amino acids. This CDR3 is CASSLRTGEATNEKLFF. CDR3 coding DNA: TGTGCCAGCAGCCTACGGACAGGGGAGGCAACTAATGAAAAACTGTTTTTT.

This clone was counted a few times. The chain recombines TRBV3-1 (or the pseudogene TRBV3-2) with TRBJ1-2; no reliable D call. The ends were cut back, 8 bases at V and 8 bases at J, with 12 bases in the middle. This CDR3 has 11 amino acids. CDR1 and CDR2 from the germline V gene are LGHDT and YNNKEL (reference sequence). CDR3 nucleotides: TGTGCCAGCGGAGAGCTCGGGGGCTACACCTTC. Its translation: CASGELGGYTF.

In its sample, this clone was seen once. In nucleotides, the CDR3 is TGTGCCAGCAGCGTAGACACGGCAGCGGGGTATCGCACAGATACGCAGTATTTT. Residues: CASSVDTAAGYRTDTQYF. J is TRBJ2-3 and V is TRBV9; 7 nucleotides align to TRBD2. The germline gives CDR1 SGDLS, CDR2 YYNGEE. V gave up 0 bases and J gave up 1 base; unmatched junction bases: 11. There are 18 residues in the CDR3.

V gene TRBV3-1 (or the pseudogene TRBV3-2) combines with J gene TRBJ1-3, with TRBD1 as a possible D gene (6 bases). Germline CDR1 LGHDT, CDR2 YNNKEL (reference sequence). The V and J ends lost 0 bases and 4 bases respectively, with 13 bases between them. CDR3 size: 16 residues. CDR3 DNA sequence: TGTGCCAGCAGCCAAGAGTGGGGGCCGGCAGGAAACACCATATATTTT. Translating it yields CASSQEWGPAGNTIYF.